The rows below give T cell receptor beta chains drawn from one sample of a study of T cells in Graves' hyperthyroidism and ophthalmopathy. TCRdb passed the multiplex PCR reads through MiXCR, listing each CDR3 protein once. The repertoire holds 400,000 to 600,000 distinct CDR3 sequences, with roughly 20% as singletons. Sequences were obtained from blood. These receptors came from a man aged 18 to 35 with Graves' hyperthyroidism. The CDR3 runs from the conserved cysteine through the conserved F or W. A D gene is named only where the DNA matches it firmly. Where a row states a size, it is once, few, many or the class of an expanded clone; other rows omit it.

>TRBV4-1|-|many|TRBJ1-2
TGCGCCAGCAGCATCGCGCCATCTCCCAACTATGGCTACACCTTC
CASSIAPSPNYGYTF
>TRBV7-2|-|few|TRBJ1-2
TGTGCCTGCAGCCCCCGGGCCGGGCGCACGAGCTACACCTTC
CACSPRAGRTSYTF
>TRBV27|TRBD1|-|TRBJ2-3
TGTGCCAGCTATCCGCTACTCCCGGGACAGGCTGTAGATACGCAGTATTTT
CASYPLLPGQAVDTQYF
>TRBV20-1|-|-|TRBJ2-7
TGCAGTGCCGCCGACAGGCGATGGGGCTACGAGCAGTACTTC
CSAADRRWGYEQYF
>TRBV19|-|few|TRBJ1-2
TGTGCCAGTAGTAGACCGATAAAGGGCAACTATGGCTACACCTTC
CASSRPIKGNYGYTF
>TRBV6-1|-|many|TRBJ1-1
TGTGCCAGCAGTGAACCGAGCGGCGTGAGCGCTGAAGCTTTCTTT
CASSEPSGVSAEAFF
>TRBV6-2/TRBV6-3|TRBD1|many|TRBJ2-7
TGTGCCAGCAGTTACTCCGACAGGGAGTTCTCCTACGAGCAGTACTTC
CASSYSDREFSYEQYF
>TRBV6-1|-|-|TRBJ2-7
TGTGCCAGCCGCACACCTTCCGAGCAGTACTTC
CASRTPSEQYF
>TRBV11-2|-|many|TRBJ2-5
TGTGCCAGCAGCTTAGATATGCGATCCCGGGAGACCCAGTACTTC
CASSLDMRSRETQYF
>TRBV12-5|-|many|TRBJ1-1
TGTGCTAGTGGTTTGGGGACTGAAGCTTTCTTT
CASGLGTEAFF
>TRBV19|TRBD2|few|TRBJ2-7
TGTGCCAGTGGCACCGGGGGGGGCTCCTACGAGCAGTACTTC
CASGTGGGSYEQYF
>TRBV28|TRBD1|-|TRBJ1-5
TGTGCCAGCAGTGGAATAAGTGGGGACAGGGGCCTCCCCCAGCATTTT
CASSGISGDRGLPQHF
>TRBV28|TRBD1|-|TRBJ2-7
TGTGCCAGTAAGGGGGCGGCCTACGAGCAGTACTTC
CASKGAAYEQYF
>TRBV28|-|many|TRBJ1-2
TGTGCCAGCAGAGTAGGCGGCGCGGGCTATGGCTACACCTTC
CASRVGGAGYGYTF
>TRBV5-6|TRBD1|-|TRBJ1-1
TGTGCCAGCAGACGGACAGGGGAGGAGAACACTGAAGCTTTCTTT
CASRRTGEENTEAFF
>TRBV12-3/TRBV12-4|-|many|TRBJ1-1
TGTGCCAGCAGCCTTCCCTACACTGAAGCTTTCTTT
CASSLPYTEAFF
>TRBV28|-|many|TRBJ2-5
TGTGCCAGCAGTTTGCCCTCTAACCGTGGGACCCAGTACTTC
CASSLPSNRGTQYF
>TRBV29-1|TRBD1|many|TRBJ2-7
TGCAGCGTTGACGGACAGGGTAGGGGCTACGAGCAGTACTTC
CSVDGQGRGYEQYF
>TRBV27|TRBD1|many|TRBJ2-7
TGTGCCAGCAGCAATCTACAGGGGGCCCCCCCCTACGAGCAGTACTTC
CASSNLQGAPPYEQYF
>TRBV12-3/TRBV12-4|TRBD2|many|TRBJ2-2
TGTGCCAGCAGAAAACTAGCGGGGAAGGGTACCGGGGAGCTGTTTTTT
CASRKLAGKGTGELFF
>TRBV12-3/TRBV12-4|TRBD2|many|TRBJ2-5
TGTGCCAGCAGCGGGACTAGCGGTCCGGGTACCCAGTACTTC
CASSGTSGPGTQYF
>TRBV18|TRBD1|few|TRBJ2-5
TGTGCCAGCTCTCGGGGACAGCCACAAGAGACCCAGTACTTC
CASSRGQPQETQYF
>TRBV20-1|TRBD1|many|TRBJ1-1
TGCAGTGCTAGAGGGCCAGGGGGAGCTTTCTTT
CSARGPGGAFF
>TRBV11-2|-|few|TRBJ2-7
TGTGCCAGCAGCCCCCCGGAGGGGACCTACGAGCAGTACTTC
CASSPPEGTYEQYF
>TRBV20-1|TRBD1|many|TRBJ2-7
TGCAGTGCTAGAGGGACAGGGGACGGCGAGCAGTACTTC
CSARGTGDGEQYF
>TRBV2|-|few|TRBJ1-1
TGTGCCAGCAGGGGACCTCGGGGCGAGAGCACTGAAGCTTTCTTT
CASRGPRGESTEAFF
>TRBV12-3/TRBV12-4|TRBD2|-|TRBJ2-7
TGTGCCAGCCTATCCCAGCGGGGGCGCGAGCAGTACTTC
CASLSQRGREQYF
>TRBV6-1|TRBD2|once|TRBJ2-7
TGTGCCAGCAGCCGTGGGGACTACGCCTACGATCAGTACTTC
CASSRGDYAYDQYF